The TCR beta chain described here comes from a study of cytomegalovirus exposure and HLA in healthy donors. PCR amplification relied on 60 Vbeta primers (plus 13 Jbeta primers). Data came from immunoSEQ multiplex PCR; TCRdb stores just in-frame clones and leaves some out. The sample has 150,000 to 200,000 clones; roughly 80% are singletons. V lost 5 bases and J 2 bases, leaving 9 bases between the germline ends. This CDR3 contains 13 residues. Germline CDR1 LNHDA, CDR2 SQIVND (reference sequence). The rearrangement links TRBV19 to TRBJ1-2; no reliable D call. The receptor's source is a girl between 5 and 17 years old in good health and CMV-seropositive. The sequencing sample was made of PBMCs. CDR3 nucleotides: TGTGCCAGTAGTTCCGCCGGGAACTATGGCTACACCTTC. Translated: CASSSAGNYGYTF.